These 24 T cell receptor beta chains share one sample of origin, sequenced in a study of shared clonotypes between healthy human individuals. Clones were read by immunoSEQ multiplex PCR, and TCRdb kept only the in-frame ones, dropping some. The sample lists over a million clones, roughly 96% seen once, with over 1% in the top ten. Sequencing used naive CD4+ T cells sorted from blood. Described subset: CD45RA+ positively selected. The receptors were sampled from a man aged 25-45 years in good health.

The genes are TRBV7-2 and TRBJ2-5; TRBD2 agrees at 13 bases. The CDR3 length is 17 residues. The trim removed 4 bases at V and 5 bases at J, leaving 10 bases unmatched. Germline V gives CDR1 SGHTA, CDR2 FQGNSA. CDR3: CASSSYRLAGGQETQYF. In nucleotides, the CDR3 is TGTGCCAGCAGCTCCTACCGACTAGCGGGAGGTCAGGAGACCCAGTACTTC.

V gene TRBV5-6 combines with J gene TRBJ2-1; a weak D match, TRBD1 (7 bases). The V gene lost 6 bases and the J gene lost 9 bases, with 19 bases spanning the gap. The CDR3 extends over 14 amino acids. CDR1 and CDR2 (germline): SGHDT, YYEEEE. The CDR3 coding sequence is TGTGCCAGCATCCAGTATAACAGGGGAGGTGAGCAGTTCTTC. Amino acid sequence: CASIQYNRGGEQFF.

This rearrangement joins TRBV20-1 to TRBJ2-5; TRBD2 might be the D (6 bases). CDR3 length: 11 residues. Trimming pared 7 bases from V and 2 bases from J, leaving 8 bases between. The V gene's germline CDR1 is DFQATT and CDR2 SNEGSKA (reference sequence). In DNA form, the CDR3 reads TGCAGTGTGGAGGGTCAAGAGACCCAGTACTTC. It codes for CSVEGQETQYF.

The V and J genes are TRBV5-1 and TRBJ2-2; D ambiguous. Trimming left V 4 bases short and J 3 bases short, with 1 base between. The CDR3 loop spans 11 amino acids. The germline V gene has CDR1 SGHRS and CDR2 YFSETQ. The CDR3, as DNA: TGCGCCAGCAGCGACACCGGGGAGCTGTTTTTT. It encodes CASSDTGELFF. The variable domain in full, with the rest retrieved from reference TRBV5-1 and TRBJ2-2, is KAGVTQTPRYLIKTRGQQVTLSCSPISGHRSVSWYQQTPGQGLQFLFEYFSETQRNKGNFPGRFSGRQFSNSRSEMNVSTLELGDSALYLCASSDTGELFFGEGSRLTVL.

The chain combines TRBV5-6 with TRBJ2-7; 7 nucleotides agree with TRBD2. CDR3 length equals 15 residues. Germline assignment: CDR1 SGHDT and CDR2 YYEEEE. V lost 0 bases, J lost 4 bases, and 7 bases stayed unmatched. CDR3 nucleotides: TGTGCCAGCAGCTTGGCAACTAGCGAGTTTTACGAGCAGTACTTC. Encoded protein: CASSLATSEFYEQYF.

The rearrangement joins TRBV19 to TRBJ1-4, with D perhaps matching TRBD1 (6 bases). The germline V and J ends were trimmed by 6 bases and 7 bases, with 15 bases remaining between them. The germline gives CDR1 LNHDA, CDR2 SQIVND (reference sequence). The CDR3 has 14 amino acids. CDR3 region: CASRGTLRGEKLFF. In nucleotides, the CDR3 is TGTGCCAGTAGAGGGACACTTCGGGGTGAAAAACTGTTTTTT.

Here the CDR3 reads CASSLSGLGEKLFF. CDR3 bases: TGTGCCAGCAGTTTATCCGGACTGGGTGAAAAACTGTTTTTT. The chain recombines TRBV27 with TRBJ1-4; D is unresolved. The germline CDR1 and CDR2 sequences are MNHEY and SMNVEV (reference sequence). The CDR3 runs 14 residues. V lost 0 bases, J lost 7 bases, and 9 bases lay in between.

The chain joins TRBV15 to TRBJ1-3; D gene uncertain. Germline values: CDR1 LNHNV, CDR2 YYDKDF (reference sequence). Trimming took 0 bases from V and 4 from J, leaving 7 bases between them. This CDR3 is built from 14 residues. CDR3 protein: CATSRDLRGNTIYF. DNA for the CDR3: TGTGCCACCAGCAGAGATCTTCGAGGAAACACCATATATTTT.

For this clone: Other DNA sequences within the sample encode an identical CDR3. CDR3 sequence reads: CASSLGGGSSYEQYF. The CDR3 nucleotides are TGCGCCAGCAGCTTGGGAGGTGGGAGCTCCTACGAGCAGTACTTC. This rearrangement joins TRBV5-1 to TRBJ2-7, with D tentatively TRBD2 (5 bases). The length of the CDR3 is 15 residues. The V and J ends lost 0 bases and 0 bases respectively, with 10 bases between them. Germline V gene sequence: CDR1 SGHRS, CDR2 YFSETQ.

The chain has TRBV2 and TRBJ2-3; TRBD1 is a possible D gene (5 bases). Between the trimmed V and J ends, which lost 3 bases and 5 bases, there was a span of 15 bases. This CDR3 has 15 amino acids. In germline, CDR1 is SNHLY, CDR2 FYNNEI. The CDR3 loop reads CASSEAIRVEDTQYF. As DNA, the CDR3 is TGTGCCAGCAGTGAGGCGATCAGGGTGGAAGATACGCAGTATTTT.

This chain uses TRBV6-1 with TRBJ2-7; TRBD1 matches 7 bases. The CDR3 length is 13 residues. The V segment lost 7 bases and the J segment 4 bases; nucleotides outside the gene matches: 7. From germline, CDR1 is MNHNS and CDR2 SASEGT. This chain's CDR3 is CASTRTGLYEQYF. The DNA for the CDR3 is TGTGCCAGCACTCGGACAGGTTTATACGAGCAGTACTTC.

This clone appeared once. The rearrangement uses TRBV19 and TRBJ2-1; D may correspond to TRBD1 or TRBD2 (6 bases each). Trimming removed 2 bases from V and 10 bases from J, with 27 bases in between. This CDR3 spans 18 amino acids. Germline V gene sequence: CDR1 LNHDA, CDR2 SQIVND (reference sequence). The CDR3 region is CASSIPGSGPTNTGEQFF. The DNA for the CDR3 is TGTGCCAGTAGTATACCGGGGAGCGGGCCGACGAACACAGGGGAGCAGTTCTTC.

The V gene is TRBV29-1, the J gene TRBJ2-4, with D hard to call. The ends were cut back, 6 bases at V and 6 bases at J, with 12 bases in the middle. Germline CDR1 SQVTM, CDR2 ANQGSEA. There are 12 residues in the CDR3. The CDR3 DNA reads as TGCAGCGTCGAGATCGCCCGAAACATTCAGTACTTC. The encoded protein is CSVEIARNIQYF.

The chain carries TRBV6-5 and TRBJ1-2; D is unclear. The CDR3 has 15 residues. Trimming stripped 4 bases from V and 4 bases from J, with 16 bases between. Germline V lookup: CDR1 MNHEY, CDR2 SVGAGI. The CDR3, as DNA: TGTGCCAGCAGTTCGCGACGGCTTAAAGGCTATGGCTACACCTTC. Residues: CASSSRRLKGYGYTF.

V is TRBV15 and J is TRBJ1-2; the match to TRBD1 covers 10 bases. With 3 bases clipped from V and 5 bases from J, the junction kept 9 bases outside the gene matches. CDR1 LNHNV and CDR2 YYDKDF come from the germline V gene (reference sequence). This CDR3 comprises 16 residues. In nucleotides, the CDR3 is TGTGCCACCAGCAGGGACCGGGACAGGGGAGGTTATGGCTACACCTTC. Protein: CATSRDRDRGGYGYTF. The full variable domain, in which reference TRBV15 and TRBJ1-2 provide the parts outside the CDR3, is DAMVIQNPRYQVTQFGKPVTLSCSQTLNHNVMYWYQQKSSQAPKLLFHYYDKDFNNEADTPDNFQSRRPNTSFCFLDIRSPGLGDTAMYLCATSRDRDRGGYGYTFGSGTRLTVV.

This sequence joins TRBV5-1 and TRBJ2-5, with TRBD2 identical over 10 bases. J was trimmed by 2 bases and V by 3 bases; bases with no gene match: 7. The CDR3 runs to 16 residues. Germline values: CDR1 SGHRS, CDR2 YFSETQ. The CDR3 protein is CASSYGLAEKQETQYF. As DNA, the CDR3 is TGCGCCAGCAGCTACGGACTAGCGGAGAAACAAGAGACCCAGTACTTC.

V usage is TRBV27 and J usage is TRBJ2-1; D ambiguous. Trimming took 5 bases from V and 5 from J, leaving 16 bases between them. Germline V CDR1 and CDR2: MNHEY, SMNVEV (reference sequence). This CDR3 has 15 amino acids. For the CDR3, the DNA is TGTGCCAGCAGTCGCATTAGTAGGAGCAACAATGAGCAGTTCTTC. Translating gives CASSRISRSNNEQFF.

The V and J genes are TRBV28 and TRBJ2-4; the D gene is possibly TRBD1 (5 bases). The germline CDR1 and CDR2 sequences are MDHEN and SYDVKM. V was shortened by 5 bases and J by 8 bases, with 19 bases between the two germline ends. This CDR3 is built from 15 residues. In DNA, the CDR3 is TGTGCCAGCAGTCGCTCACCTGTACAAGGGGACATTCAGTACTTC. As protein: CASSRSPVQGDIQYF.

CDR3 sequence reads: CASSLIQQGVGNQPQHF. The CDR3, as DNA: TGTGCCAGCAGTCTCATACAACAGGGGGTCGGCAATCAGCCCCAGCATTTT. J is TRBJ1-5 and V is TRBV28; TRBD1 aligns across 8 bases. Trimming at V came to 5 bases and at J to 2 bases, leaving 11 bases not matched to a gene. The germline CDR1 and CDR2 sequences are MDHEN and SYDVKM. The CDR3 has 17 residues.

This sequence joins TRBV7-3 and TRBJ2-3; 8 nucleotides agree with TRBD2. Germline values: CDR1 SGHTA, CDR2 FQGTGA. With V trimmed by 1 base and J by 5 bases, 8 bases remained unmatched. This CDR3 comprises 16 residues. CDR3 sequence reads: CASSLIGGTSQDTQYF. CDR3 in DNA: TGTGCCAGCAGCTTAATAGGGGGGACTAGTCAAGATACGCAGTATTTT.

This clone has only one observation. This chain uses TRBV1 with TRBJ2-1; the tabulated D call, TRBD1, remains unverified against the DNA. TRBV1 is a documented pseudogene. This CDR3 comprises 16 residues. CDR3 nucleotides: TGCACCAGCAGCGGGACAGGGCAAAGCTCCTACAATGAGCAGTTCTTC. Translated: CTSSGTGQSSYNEQFF.

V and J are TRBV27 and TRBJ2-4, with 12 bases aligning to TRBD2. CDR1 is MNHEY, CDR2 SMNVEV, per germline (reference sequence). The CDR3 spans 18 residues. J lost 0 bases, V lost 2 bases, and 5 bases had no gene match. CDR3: CASSLRLAGGLAKNIQYF. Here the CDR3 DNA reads TGTGCCAGCAGTTTAAGGCTAGCGGGAGGGTTAGCCAAAAACATTCAGTACTTC.

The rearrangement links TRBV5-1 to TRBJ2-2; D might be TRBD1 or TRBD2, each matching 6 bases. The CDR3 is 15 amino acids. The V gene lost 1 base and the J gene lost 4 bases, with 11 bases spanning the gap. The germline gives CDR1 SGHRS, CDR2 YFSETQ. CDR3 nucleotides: TGCGCCAGCAGCTTGTCGGGGGCAACCACCGGGGAGCTGTTTTTT. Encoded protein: CASSLSGATTGELFF.

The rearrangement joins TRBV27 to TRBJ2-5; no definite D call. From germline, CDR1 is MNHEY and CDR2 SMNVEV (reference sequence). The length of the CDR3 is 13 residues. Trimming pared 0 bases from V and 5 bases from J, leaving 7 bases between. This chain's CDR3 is CASSLSFAETQYF. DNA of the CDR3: TGTGCCAGCAGTTTATCGTTCGCGGAGACCCAGTACTTC.